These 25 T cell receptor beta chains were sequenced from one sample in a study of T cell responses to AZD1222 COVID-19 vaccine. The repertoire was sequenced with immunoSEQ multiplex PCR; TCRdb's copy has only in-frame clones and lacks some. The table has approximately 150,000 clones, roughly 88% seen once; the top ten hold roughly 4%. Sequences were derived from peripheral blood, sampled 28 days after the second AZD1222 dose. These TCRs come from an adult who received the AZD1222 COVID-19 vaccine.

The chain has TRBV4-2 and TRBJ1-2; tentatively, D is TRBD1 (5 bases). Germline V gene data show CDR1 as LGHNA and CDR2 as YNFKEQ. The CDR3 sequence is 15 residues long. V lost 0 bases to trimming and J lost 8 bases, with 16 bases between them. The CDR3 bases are TGTGCCAGCAGCCAAGAAGGCAGGGTATGGTCCGGCTACACCTTC. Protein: CASSQEGRVWSGYTF.

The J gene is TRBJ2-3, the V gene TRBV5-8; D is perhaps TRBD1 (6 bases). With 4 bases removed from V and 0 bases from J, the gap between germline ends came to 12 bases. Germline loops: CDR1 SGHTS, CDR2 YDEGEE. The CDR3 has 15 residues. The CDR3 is CASSLGQISTDTQYF. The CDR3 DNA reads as TGTGCCAGCAGCCTCGGACAGATTAGCACAGATACGCAGTATTTT.

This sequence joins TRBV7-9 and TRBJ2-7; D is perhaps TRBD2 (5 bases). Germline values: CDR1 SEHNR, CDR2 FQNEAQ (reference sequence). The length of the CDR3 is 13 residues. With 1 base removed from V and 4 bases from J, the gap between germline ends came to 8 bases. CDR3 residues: CASSLGGGYEQYF. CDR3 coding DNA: TGTGCCAGCAGCTTAGGCGGAGGTTACGAGCAGTACTTC.

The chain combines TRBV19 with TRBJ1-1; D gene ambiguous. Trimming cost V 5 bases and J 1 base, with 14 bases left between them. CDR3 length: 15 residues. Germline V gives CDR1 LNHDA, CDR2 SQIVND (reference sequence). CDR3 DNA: TGTGCCAGTAGTTTGGTATTGGCGTCGAACACTGAAGCTTTCTTT. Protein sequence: CASSLVLASNTEAFF.

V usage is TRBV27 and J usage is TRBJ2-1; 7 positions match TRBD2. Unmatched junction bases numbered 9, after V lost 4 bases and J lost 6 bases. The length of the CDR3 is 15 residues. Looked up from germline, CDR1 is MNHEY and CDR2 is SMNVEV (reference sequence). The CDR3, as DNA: TGTGCCAGCAGTTGGGGGGACTATTCTTCCAATGAGCAGTTCTTC. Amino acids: CASSWGDYSSNEQFF.

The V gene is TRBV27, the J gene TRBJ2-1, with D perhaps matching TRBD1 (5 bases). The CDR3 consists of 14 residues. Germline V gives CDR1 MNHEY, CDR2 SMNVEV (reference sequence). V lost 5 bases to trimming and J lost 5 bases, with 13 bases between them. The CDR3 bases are TGTGCCAGCAGTCACCAGACAGCTGACAATGAGCAGTTCTTC. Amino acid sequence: CASSHQTADNEQFF.

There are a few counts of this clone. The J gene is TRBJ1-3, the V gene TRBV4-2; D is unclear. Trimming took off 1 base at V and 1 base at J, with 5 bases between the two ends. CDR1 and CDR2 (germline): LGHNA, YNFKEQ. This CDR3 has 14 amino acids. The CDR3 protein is CASSQGDSGNTIYF. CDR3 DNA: TGTGCCAGCAGCCAAGGGGATTCTGGAAACACCATATATTTT.

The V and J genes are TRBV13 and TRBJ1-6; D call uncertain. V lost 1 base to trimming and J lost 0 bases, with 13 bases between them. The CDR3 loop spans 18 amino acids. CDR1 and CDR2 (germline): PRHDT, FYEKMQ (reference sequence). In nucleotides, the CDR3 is TGTGCCAGCAGCTTAGTTTCCCGTTCGAGCTCCTATAATTCACCCCTCCACTTT. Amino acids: CASSLVSRSSSYNSPLHF.

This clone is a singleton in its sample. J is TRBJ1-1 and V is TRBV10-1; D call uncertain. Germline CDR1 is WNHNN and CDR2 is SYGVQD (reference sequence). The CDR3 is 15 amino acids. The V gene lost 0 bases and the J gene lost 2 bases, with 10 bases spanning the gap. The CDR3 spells CASSESDPTNTEAFF. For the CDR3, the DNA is TGCGCCAGCAGTGAGTCCGACCCTACTAACACTGAAGCTTTCTTT.

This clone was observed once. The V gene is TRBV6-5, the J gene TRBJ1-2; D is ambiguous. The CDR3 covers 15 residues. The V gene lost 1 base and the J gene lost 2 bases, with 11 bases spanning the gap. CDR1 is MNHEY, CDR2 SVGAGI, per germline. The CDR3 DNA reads TGTGCCAGCAGTTACTTGGGCACCATAAACTATGGCTACACCTTC. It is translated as CASSYLGTINYGYTF.

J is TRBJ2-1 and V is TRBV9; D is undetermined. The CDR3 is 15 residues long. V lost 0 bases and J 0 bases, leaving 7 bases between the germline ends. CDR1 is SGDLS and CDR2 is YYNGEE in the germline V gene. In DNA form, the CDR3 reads TGTGCCAGCAGCGTAGTTCCGGGCTCCTACAATGAGCAGTTCTTC. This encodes CASSVVPGSYNEQFF. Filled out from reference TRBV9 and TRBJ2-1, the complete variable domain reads DSGVTQTPKHLITATGQRVTLRCSPRSGDLSVYWYQQSLDQGLQFLIQYYNGEERAKGNILERFSAQQFPDLHSELNLSSLELGDSALYFCASSVVPGSYNEQFFGPGTRLTVL.

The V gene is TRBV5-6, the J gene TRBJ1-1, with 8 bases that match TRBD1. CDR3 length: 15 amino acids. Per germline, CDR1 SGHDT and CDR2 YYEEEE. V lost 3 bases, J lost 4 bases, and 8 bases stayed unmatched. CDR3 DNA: TGTGCCAGCAGCTACCAGACAGGGGTGGGCACTGAAGCTTTCTTT. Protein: CASSYQTGVGTEAFF.

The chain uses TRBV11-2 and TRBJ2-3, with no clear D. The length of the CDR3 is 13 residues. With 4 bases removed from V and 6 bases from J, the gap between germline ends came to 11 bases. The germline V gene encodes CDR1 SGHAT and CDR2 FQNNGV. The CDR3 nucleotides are TGTGCCAGCAGCTGGAAACCGGGTGATACGCAGTATTTT. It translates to CASSWKPGDTQYF.

This CDR3 reads CATSRDSGYNEQFF. CDR3 nucleotide sequence: TGTGCCACCTCCCGGGACAGCGGGTACAATGAGCAGTTCTTC. This chain links TRBV27 with TRBJ2-1, with D perhaps TRBD1 (7 bases). The length of the CDR3 is 14 residues. Germline V CDR1 and CDR2: MNHEY, SMNVEV (reference sequence). Trimming took off 10 bases at V and 4 bases at J, with 17 bases between the two ends.

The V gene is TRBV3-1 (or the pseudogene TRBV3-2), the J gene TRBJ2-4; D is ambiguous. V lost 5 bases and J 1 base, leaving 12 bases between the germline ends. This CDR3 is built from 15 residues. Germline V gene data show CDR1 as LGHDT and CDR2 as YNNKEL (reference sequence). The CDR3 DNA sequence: TGTGCCAGCAGCTTCCAATTGGGGGCCAAAAACATTCAGTACTTC. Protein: CASSFQLGAKNIQYF.

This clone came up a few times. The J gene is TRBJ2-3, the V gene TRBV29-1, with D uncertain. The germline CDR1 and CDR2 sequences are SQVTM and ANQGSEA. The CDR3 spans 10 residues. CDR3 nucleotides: TGCAGGGCTGGCACAGATACGCAGTATTTT. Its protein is CRAGTDTQYF.

The CDR3 sequence is CASSPNRGQTQYF. The CDR3 DNA reads TGTGCCAGCAGTCCGAACAGGGGCCAGACCCAGTACTTC. The chain has TRBV6-2 or TRBV6-3 and TRBJ2-5; 7 positions match TRBD1. The V and J ends lost 5 bases and 6 bases, in that order; junction bases with no gene match: 6. CDR1 is MNHEY and CDR2 is SVGEGT in the germline V gene. CDR3 length equals 13 residues.

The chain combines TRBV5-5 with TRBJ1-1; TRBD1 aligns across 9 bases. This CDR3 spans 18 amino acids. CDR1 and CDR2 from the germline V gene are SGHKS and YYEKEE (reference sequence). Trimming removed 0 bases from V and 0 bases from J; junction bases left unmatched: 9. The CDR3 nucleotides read TGTGCCAGCAGCTTGGGATTTGACAGGGGGACCCTGAACACTGAAGCTTTCTTT. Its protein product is CASSLGFDRGTLNTEAFF. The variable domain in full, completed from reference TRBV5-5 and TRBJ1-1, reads DAGVTQSPTHLIKTRGQQVTLRCSPISGHKSVSWYQQVLGQGPQFIFQYYEKEERGRGNFPDRFSARQFPNYSSELNVNALLLGDSALYLCASSLGFDRGTLNTEAFFGQGTRLTVV.

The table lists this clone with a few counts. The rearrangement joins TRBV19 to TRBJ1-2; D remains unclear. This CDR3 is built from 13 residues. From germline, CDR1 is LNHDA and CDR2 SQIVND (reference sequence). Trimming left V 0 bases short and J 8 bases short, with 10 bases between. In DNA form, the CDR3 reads TGTGCCAGTAGTATAGATCGGGGTATCGGCTACACCTTC. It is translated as CASSIDRGIGYTF.

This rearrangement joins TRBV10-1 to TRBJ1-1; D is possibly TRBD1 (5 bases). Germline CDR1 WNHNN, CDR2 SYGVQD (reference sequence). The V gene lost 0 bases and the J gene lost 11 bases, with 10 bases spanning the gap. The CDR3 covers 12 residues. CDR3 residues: CASSESAGWAFF. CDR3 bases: TGCGCCAGCAGTGAGTCCGCAGGGTGGGCTTTCTTT.

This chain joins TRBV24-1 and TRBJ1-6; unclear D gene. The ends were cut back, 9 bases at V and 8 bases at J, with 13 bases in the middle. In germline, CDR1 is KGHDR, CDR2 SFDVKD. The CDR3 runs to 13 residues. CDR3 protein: CATLWEEDSPLHF. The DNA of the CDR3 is TGTGCCACCCTCTGGGAGGAAGATTCACCCCTCCACTTT.

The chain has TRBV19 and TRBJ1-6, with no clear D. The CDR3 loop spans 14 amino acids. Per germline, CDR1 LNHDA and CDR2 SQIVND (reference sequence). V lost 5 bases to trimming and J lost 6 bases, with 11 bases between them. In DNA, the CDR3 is TGTGCCAGTAGTCTATTCGGGATTAATTCACCCCTCCACTTT. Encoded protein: CASSLFGINSPLHF.

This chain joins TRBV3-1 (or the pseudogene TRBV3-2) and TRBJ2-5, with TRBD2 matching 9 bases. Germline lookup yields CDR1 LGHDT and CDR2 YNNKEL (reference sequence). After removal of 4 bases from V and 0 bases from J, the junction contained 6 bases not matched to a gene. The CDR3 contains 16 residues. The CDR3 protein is CASSRKERGDQETQYF. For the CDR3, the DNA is TGTGCCAGCAGCCGGAAGGAGCGGGGGGACCAAGAGACCCAGTACTTC.

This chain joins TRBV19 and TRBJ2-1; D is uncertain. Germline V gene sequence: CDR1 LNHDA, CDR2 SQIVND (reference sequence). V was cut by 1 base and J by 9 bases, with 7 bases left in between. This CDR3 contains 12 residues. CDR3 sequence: CASSIGPGEQFF. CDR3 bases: TGTGCCAGTAGTATAGGTCCAGGTGAGCAGTTCTTC.

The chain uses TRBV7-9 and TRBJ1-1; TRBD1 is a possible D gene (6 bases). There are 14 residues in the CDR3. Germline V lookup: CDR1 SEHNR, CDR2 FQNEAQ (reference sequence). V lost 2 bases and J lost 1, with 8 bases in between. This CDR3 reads CASSLTGANTEAFF. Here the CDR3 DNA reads TGTGCCAGCAGCTTAACGGGGGCGAACACTGAAGCTTTCTTT.